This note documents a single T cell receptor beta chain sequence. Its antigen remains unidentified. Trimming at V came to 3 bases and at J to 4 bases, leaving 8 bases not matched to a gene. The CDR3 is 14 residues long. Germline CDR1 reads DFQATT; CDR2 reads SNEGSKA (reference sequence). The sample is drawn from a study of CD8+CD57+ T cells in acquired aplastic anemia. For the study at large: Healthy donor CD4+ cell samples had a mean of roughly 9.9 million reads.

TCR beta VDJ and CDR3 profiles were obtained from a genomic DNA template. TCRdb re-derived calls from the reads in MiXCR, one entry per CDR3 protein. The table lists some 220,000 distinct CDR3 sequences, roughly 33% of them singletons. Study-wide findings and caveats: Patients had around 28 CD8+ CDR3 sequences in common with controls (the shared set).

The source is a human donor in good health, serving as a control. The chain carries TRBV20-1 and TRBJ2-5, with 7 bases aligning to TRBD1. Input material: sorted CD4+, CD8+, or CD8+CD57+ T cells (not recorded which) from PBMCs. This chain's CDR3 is CSASPGQWPETQYF. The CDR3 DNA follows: TGCAGTGCTAGCCCGGGACAGTGGCCAGAGACCCAGTACTTC.